This is a list of T cell receptor beta chains from one sample in a study of CD8+CD57+ T cells in acquired aplastic anemia. Using its own MiXCR run on the reads, TCRdb lists one record per CDR3 protein. Seen here are 250,000 to 350,000 distinct CDR3 sequences, approximately 56% observed once, and the top ten hold less than 10%. Input material: sorted CD4+, CD8+, or CD8+CD57+ T cells (not recorded which) from PBMCs. These receptors were collected from a human donor with severe aplastic anemia or a healthy control (not recorded which). Both conserved end residues are part of each CDR3. The D gene is left open where the match is weak. Expanded clones get a size class; other rows say once, few or many, or leave the size out.

D gene	V gene	clone size	J gene	CDR3 protein	CDR3 DNA
TRBD2	TRBV18	few	TRBJ2-3	CASSPKRGSTDTQYF	TGTGCCAGCTCACCAAAGCGGGGTAGCACAGATACGCAGTATTTT
.	TRBV6-1	.	TRBJ1-5	CASSEAGGSGNQPQHF	TGTGCCAGCAGTGAAGCCGGGGGATCGGGCAATCAGCCCCAGCATTTT
.	TRBV6-5	.	TRBJ1-2	CASSYAGKNYGYTF	TGTGCCAGCAGTTACGCAGGGAAAAACTATGGCTACACCTTC
.	TRBV7-2	.	TRBJ2-2	CASSSQSNTGELFF	TGTGCCAGCAGTTCCCAGTCGAACACCGGGGAGCTGTTTTTT
TRBD1	TRBV20-1	many	TRBJ1-5	CSAQRTGPNQPQHF	TGCAGTGCCCAGCGGACAGGCCCCAATCAGCCCCAGCATTTT
TRBD1	TRBV6-6	.	TRBJ1-4	CASSPRRGTGSEKLFF	TGTGCCAGCAGCCCCCGTCGCGGGACAGGGAGTGAAAAACTGTTTTTT
TRBD1	TRBV5-6	many	TRBJ1-2	CASSHSGPGQGAYGYTF	TGTGCCAGCAGTCACTCGGGACCGGGACAGGGTGCCTATGGCTACACCTTC
.	TRBV7-8	many	TRBJ1-5	CASSLYRTASNQPQHF	TGTGCCAGCAGCTTATACCGGACAGCCTCCAATCAGCCCCAGCATTTT
.	TRBV20-1	many	TRBJ2-2	CSARDNTGELFF	TGCAGTGCTAGGGATAACACCGGGGAGCTGTTTTTT
.	TRBV7-3	.	TRBJ1-6	CASSLSGPDSPLHF	TGTGCCAGCAGCTTATCCGGCCCGGATTCACCCCTCCACTTT
TRBD1	TRBV19	many	TRBJ2-2	CASSIALGQPNTGELFF	TGTGCCAGTAGTATAGCCTTGGGACAGCCGAACACCGGGGAGCTGTTTTTT
TRBD2	TRBV6-5	many	TRBJ2-1	CASSYSGLAGGPSYNEQFF	TGTGCCAGCAGTTACTCAGGCCTAGCGGGGGGCCCTTCCTACAATGAGCAGTTCTTC
.	TRBV2	.	TRBJ2-6	CASSEEETVGANVLTF	TGTGCCAGCAGTGAAGAAGAGACTGTGGGGGCCAACGTCCTGACTTTC
.	TRBV29-1	.	TRBJ1-1	CSVESVGVNTEAFF	TGCAGCGTTGAATCTGTCGGGGTGAACACTGAAGCTTTCTTT
.	TRBV11-2	.	TRBJ1-6	CASSLVAGPGALHF	TGTGCCAGCAGCTTAGTGGCAGGTCCAGGTGCCCTCCACTTT
.	TRBV9	.	TRBJ2-5	CASSAADRGSTEAFFGQETQYF	.
TRBD2	TRBV5-1	many	TRBJ2-7	CASSLKAGGLEQYF	TGCGCCAGCAGCTTAAAAGCGGGGGGGCTTGAGCAGTACTTC
.	TRBV19	few	TRBJ2-7	CASSLSDSRSYEQYF	TGTGCCAGTAGCCTGTCGGACTCCCGCTCCTACGAGCAGTACTTC
.	TRBV7-8	many	TRBJ2-1	CASSAYREYNEQFF	TGTGCCAGCAGCGCCTACCGGGAGTACAATGAGCAGTTCTTC
TRBD2	TRBV19	.	TRBJ2-1	CASSPERGGKNEQFF	TGTGCCAGCAGTCCAGAGCGGGGGGGTAAAAATGAGCAGTTCTTC
.	TRBV2	.	TRBJ1-1	CASSTGLGEAFF	TGTGCCAGCAGTACTGGACTGGGTGAAGCTTTCTTT
TRBD1	TRBV19	.	TRBJ2-7	CASRDRGLGEQYF	TGTGCCAGTAGGGACAGGGGGCTTGGCGAGCAGTACTTC
TRBD2	TRBV25-1	.	TRBJ2-1	CASSENPSGAWDEQFF	TGTGCCAGCAGTGAAAACCCTAGCGGGGCTTGGGATGAGCAGTTCTTC
TRBD2	TRBV28	.	TRBJ2-1	CASSLLRGAGGPNEQFF	TGTGCCAGCAGTTTGTTGAGAGGAGCGGGGGGGCCCAATGAGCAGTTCTTC
.	TRBV20-1	many	TRBJ1-5	CSAPQWGRGNQPQHF	TGCAGTGCCCCCCAGTGGGGTCGCGGCAATCAGCCCCAGCATTTT
.	TRBV3-1	many	TRBJ2-5	CASSPGNQETQYF	TGTGCCTCATCCCCAGGGAACCAAGAGACCCAGTACTTC
TRBD1	TRBV11-2	.	TRBJ1-2	CASSLNTGGRGYTF	TGTGCCAGCAGCTTAAACACAGGGGGCCGTGGCTACACCTTC
.	TRBV20-1	.	TRBJ2-3	CSARAGGGDTQYF	TGCAGTGCTAGGGCTGGGGGGGGCGATACGCAGTATTTT
TRBD1	TRBV28	.	TRBJ1-2	CASSIDRVRHGYTF	TGTGCCAGCAGTATTGACAGGGTTCGACATGGCTACACCTTC